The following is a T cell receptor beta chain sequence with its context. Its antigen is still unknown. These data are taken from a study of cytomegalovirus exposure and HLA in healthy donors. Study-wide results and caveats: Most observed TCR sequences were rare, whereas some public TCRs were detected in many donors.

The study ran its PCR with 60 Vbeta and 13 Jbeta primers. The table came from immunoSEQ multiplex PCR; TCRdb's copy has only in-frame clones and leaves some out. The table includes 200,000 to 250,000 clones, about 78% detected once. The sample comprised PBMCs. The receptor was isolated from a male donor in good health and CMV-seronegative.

For the CDR3, the DNA is TGTGCCAGCAGGAAGCCGGGACTAGCTTTGGGGGAGCTGTTTTTT. It codes for CASRKPGLALGELFF. The chain recombines TRBV25-1 with TRBJ2-2; 9 positions agree with TRBD2. The junction had 10 bases not matched to a gene; V was cut back by 6 bases and J by 8 bases. Germline values: CDR1 MGHDK, CDR2 SYGVNS. The CDR3 runs 15 residues.